Sequencing of this TCR beta chain was carried out in a study of CD8 T cells in ankylosing spondylitis. Study-level results: What seemed typical of ankylosing spondylitis blood was a TCR beta motif built from under 10 highly homologous variants. Relatively scarce in peripheral blood, disease-linked clones were CD8+. In the blood and synovial fluid of reactive arthritis, some motif variants had been previously reported.

V shed 6 bases and J 5 bases; nucleotides not matched to a gene: 16. Germline loops: CDR1 ENHRY, CDR2 SYGVKD. CDR3 size: 17 residues. A few counts support this clonotype. Its antigen is not known. Making the TCR beta libraries involved quantitative 5'-RACE with molecular barcodes. From the 5' RACE reads, TCRdb called clonotypes with MiXCR, one entry per CDR3 protein. The sample includes about 160,000 distinct CDR3 sequences, 40% to 50% seen only once; the top ten take 13% to 15%. This sequence was found in a male donor with ankylosing spondylitis. The chain carries TRBV10-3 and TRBJ2-5, with 9 nucleotides matching TRBD2. Sequencing was done on a sample of synovial fluid, either unsorted or a sorted T cell fraction (not recorded which). The CDR3 coding sequence is TGTGCCATCAGACCCCATGGTGGCGGGGGGGCTGGGGAGACCCAGTACTTC. This sequence encodes CAIRPHGGGGAGETQYF.